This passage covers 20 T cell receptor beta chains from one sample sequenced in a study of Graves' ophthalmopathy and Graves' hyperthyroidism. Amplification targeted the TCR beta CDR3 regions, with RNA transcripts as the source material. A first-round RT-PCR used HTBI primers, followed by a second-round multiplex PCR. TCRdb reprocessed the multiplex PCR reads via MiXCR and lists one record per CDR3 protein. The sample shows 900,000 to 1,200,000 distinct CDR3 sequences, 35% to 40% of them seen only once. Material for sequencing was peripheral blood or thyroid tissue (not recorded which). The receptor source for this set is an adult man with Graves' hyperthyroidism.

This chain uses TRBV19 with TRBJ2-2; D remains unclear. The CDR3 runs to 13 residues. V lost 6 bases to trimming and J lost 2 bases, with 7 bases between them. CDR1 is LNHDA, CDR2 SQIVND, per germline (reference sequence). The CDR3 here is CASRQRNTGELFF. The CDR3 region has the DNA TGTGCCAGTAGACAGCGAAACACCGGGGAGCTGTTTTTT.

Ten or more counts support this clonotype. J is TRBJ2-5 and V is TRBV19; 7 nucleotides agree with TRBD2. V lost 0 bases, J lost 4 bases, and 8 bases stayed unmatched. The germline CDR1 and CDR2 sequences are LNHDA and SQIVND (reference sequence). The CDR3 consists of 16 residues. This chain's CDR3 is CASSIDSGLVLETQYF. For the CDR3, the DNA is TGTGCCAGTAGTATAGACAGTGGACTAGTTCTAGAGACCCAGTACTTC.

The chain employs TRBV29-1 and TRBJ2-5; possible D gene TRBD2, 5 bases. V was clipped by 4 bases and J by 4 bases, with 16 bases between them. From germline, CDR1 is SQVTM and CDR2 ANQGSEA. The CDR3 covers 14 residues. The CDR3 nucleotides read TGCAGCGTTGCCGAAGGACTTCCGTCAGAGACCCAGTACTTC. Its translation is CSVAEGLPSETQYF.

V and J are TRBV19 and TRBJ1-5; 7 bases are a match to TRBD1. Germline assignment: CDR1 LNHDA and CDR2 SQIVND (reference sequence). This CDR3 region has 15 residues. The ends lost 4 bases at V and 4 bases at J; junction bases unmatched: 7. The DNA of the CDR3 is TGTGCCAGTAGTAATGCACAGGGGTCAAATCAGCCCCAGCATTTT. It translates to CASSNAQGSNQPQHF.

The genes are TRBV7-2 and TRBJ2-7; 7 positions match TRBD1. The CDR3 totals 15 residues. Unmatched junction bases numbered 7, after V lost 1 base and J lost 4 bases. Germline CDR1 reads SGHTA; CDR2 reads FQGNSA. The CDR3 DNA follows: TGTGCCAGCAGCTTAGAACAGGGGTCGGGATACGAGCAGTACTTC. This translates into CASSLEQGSGYEQYF.

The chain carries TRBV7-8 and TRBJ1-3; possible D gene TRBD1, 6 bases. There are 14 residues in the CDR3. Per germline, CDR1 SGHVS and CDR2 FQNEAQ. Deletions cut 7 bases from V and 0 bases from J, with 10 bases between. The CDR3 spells CASIEGHSGNTIYF. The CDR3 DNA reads TGTGCCAGCATCGAGGGACACTCTGGAAACACCATATATTTT.

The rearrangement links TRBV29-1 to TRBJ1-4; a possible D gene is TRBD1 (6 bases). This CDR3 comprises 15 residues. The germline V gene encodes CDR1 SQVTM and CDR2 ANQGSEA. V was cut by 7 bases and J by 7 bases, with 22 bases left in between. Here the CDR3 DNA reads TGCAGCGCTACCGACAGTTCCGGGGGGGCTGAAAAACTGTTTTTT. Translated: CSATDSSGGAEKLFF.

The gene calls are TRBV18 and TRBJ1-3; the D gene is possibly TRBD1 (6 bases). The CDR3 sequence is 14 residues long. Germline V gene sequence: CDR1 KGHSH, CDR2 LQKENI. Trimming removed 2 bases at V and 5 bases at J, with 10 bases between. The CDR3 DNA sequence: TGTGCCAGCTCACCAATAACAGGGCGAAACACCATATATTTT. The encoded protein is CASSPITGRNTIYF.

The CDR3 region is CSAVPQGVWETQYF. DNA for the CDR3: TGCAGTGCCGTCCCCCAGGGGGTTTGGGAGACCCAGTACTTC. V and J are TRBV20-1 and TRBJ2-5; TRBD1 agrees at 7 bases. Trimming removed 6 bases from V and 5 bases from J; junction bases left unmatched: 12. This CDR3 is built from 14 residues. Germline CDR1 and CDR2: DFQATT and SNEGSKA (reference sequence).

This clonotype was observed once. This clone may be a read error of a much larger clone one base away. CDR3 sequence: CASSRKEPSYEQYF. CDR3 nucleotides: TGCGCCAGCAGCCGAAAAGAACCCTCCTACGAGCAGTACTTC. The chain employs TRBV10-2 and TRBJ2-7; D unclear. This CDR3 comprises 14 residues. Trimming took 6 bases from V and 0 from J, leaving 12 bases between them. Germline lookup yields CDR1 WSHSY and CDR2 SAAADI.

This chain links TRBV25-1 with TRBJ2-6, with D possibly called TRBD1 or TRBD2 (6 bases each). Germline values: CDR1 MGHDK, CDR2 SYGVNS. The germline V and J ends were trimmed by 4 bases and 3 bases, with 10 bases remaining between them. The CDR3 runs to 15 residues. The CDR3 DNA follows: TGTGCCAGCAGTGGGAGGGGGTTTGGGGCCAACGTCCTGACTTTC. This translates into CASSGRGFGANVLTF.

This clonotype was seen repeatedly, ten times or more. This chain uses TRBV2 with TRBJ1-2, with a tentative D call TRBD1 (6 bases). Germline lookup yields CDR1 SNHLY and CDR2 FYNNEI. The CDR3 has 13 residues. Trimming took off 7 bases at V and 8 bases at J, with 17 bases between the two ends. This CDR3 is CASMLTGPGGYTF. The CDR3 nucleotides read TGTGCCAGCATGCTGACAGGACCTGGCGGCTACACCTTC.

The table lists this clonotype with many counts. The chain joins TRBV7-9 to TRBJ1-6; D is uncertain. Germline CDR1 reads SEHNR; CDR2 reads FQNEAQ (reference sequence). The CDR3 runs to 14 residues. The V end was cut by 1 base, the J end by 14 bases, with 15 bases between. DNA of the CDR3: TGTGCCAGCAGCTTAGAGTCACCGTCGACGGCCCTCCACTTT. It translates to CASSLESPSTALHF.

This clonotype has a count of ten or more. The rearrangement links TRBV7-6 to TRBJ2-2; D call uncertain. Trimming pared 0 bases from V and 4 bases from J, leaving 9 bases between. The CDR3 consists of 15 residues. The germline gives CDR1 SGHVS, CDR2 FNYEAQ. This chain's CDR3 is CASSLAGILTGELFF. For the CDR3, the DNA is TGTGCCAGCAGCTTAGCAGGGATACTCACCGGGGAGCTGTTTTTT.

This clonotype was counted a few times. CDR3 residues: CASSPWVAGVRETQYF. CDR3 DNA: TGCGCCAGCAGCCCGTGGGTAGCGGGAGTTAGGGAGACCCAGTACTTC. The chain uses TRBV5-1 and TRBJ2-5; 9 bases align to TRBD2. This CDR3 comprises 16 residues. CDR1 and CDR2 (germline): SGHRS, YFSETQ. With V trimmed by 4 bases and J by 5 bases, 12 bases remained unmatched.

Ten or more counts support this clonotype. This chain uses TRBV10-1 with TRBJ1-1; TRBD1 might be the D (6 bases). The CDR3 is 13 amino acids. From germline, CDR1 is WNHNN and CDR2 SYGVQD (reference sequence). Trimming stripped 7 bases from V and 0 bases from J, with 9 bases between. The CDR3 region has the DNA TGCGCCAGCACGAGGGACATGAACACTGAAGCTTTCTTT. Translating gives CASTRDMNTEAFF.

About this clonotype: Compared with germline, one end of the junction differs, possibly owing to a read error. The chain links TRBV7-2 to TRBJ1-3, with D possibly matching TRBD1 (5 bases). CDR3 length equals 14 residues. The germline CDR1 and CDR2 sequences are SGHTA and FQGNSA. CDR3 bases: TGTGCCAGCGGCTTGGCAGGGAGAGGAAACACCATATATTTT. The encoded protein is CASGLAGRGNTIYF.

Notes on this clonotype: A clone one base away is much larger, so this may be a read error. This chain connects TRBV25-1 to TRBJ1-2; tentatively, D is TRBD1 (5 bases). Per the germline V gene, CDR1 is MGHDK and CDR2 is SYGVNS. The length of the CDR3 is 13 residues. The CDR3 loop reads CASSLDGDYGHTF. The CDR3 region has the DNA TGTGCCAGCAGCTTAGACGGGGACTATGGCCACACCTTC.

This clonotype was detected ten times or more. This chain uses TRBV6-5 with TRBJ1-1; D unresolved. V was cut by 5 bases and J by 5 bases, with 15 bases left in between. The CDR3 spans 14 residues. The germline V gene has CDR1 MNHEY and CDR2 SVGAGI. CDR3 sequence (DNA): TGTGCCAGCAGTCTCGAACTCCGTAGGACTGAAGCTTTCTTT. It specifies CASSLELRRTEAFF.

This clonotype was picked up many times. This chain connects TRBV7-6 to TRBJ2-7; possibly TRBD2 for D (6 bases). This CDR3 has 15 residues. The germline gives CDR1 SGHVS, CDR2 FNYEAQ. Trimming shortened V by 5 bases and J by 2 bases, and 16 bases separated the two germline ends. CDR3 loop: CASSPGVGSTYEQYF. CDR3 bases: TGTGCCAGCAGCCCGGGGGTCGGTTCGACCTACGAGCAGTACTTC.